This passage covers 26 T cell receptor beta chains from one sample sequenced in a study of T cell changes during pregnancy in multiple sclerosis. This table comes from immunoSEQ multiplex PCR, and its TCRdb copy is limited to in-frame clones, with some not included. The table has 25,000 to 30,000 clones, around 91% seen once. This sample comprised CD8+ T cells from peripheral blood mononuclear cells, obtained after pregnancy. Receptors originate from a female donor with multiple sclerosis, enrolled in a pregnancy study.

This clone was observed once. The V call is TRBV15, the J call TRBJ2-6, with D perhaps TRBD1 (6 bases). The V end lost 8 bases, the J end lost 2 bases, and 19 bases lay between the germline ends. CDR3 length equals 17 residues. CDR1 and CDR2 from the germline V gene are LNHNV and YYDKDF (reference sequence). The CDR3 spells CATWGWQGFAGANVLTF. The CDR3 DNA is TGTGCCACCTGGGGGTGGCAGGGGTTCGCTGGGGCCAACGTCCTGACTTTC.

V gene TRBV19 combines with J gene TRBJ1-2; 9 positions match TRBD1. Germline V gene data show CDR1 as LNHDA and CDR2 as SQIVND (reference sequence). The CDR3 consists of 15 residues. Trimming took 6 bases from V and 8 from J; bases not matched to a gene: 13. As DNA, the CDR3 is TGTGCCAGTAGCCCAACCTCCGGGACAGGGTGGGGCTACACCTTC. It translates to CASSPTSGTGWGYTF.

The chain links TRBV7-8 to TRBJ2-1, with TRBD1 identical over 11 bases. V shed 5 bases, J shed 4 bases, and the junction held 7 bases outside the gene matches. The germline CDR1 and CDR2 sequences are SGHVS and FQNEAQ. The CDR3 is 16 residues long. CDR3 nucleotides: TGTGCCAGCAGCCCCTACGGACAGGGGGCGTACAATGAGCAGTTCTTC. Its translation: CASSPYGQGAYNEQFF.

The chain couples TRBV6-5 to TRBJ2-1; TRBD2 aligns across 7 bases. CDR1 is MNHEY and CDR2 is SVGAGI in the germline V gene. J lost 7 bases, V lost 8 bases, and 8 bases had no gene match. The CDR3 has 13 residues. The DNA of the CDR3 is TGTGCCAGCGGAGCGGGAATGGGGAATGAGCAGTTCTTC. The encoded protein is CASGAGMGNEQFF.

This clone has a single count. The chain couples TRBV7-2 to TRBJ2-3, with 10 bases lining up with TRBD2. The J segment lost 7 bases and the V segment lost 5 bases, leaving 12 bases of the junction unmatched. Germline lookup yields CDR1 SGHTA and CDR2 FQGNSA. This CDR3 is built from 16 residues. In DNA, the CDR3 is TGTGCCAGCAGCCCTATACTAGCGGGATTTCAAAATACGCAGTATTTT. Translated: CASSPILAGFQNTQYF.

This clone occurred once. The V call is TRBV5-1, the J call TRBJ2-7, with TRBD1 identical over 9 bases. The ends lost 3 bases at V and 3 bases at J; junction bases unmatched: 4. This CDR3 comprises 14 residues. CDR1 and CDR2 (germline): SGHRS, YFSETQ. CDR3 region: CASSSGTGFYEQYF. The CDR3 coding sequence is TGCGCCAGCAGCTCCGGGACAGGGTTCTACGAGCAGTACTTC.

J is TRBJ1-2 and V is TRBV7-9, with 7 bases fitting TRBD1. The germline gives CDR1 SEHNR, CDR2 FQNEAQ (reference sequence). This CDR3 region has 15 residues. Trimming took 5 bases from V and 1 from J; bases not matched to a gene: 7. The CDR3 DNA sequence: TGTGCCAGCAGCCGGGACAGCTCCCTTAACTATGGCTACACCTTC. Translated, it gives CASSRDSSLNYGYTF.

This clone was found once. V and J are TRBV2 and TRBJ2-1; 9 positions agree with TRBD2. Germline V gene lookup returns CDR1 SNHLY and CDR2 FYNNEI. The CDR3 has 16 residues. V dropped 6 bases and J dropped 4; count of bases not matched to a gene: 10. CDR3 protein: CASRGGAGGLYNEQFF. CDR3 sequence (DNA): TGTGCCAGCAGGGGGGGAGCGGGAGGTCTATACAATGAGCAGTTCTTC.

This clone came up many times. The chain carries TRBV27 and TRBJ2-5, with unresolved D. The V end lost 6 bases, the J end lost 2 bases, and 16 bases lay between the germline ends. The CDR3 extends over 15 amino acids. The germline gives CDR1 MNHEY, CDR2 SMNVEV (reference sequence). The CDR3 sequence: CASSAKASAQETQYF. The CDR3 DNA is TGTGCCAGCAGCGCAAAGGCAAGCGCACAAGAGACCCAGTACTTC.

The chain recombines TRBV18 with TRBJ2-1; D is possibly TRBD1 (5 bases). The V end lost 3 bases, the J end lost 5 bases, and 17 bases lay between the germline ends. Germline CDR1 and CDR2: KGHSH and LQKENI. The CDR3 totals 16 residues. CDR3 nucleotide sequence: TGTGCCAGCTCACCCACCTTCAGGGAAATGAACAATGAGCAGTTCTTC. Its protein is CASSPTFREMNNEQFF.

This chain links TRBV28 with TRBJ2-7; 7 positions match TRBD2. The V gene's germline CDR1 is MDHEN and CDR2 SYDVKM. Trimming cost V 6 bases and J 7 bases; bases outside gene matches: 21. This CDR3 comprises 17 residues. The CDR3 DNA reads TGTGCCAGCAGCCTTCCTGGGATAGCGGGCTTCTCGGGGGAGCAGTACTTC. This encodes CASSLPGIAGFSGEQYF. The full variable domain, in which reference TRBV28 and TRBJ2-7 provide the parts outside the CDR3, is DVKVTQSSRYLVKRTGEKVFLECVQDMDHENMFWYRQDPGLGLRLIYFSYDVKMKEKGDIPEGYSVSREKKERFSLILESASTNQTSMYLCASSLPGIAGFSGEQYFGPGTRLTVT.

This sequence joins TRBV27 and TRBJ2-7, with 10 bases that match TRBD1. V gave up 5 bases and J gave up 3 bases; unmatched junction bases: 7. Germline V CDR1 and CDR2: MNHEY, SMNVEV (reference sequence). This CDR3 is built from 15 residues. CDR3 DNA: TGTGCCAGCAGTCCTTGGGACAGGGGACTCTACGAGCAGTACTTC. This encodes CASSPWDRGLYEQYF.

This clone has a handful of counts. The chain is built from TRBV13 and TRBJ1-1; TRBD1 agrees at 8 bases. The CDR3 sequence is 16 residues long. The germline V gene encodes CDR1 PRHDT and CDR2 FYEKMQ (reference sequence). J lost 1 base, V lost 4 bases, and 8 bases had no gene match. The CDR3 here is CASSWQRTGRNTEAFF. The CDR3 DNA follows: TGTGCCAGCAGCTGGCAAAGGACAGGGCGGAACACTGAAGCTTTCTTT.

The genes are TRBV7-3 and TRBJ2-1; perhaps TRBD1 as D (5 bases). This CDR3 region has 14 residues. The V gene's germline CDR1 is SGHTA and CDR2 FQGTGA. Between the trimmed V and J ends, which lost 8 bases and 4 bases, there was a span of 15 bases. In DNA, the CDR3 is TGTGCCAGCGCCTTGGGGCTAGAGTACAATGAGCAGTTCTTC. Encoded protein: CASALGLEYNEQFF. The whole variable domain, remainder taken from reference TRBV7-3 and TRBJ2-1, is GAGVSQTPSNKVTEKGKYVELRCDPISGHTALYWYRQSLGQGPEFLIYFQGTGAADDSGLPNDRFFAVRPEGSVSTLKIQRTERGDSAVYLCASALGLEYNEQFFGPGTRLTVL.

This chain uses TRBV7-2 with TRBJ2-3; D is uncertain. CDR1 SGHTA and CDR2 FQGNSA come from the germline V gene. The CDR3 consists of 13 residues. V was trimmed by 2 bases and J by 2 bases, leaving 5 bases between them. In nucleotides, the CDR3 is TGTGCCAGCAGCTTAACTCCCACAGATACGCAGTATTTT. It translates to CASSLTPTDTQYF.

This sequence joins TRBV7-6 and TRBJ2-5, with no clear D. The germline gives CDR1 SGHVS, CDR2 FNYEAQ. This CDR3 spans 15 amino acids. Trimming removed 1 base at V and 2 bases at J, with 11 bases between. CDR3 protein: CASSLEWSGQETQYF. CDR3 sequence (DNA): TGTGCCAGCAGCTTAGAGTGGAGTGGGCAAGAGACCCAGTACTTC.

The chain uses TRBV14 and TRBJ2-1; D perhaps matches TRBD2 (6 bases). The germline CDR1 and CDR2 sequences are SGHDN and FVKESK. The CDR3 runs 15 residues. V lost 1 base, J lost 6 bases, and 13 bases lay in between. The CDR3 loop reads CASSQVVGGFNEQFF. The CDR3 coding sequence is TGTGCCAGCAGCCAAGTCGTGGGAGGATTCAATGAGCAGTTCTTC.

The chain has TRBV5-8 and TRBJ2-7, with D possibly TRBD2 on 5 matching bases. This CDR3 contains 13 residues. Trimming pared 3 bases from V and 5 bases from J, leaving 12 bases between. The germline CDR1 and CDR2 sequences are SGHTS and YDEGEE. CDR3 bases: TGTGCCAGCAGCTACACTAGTACCCACGAGCAGTACTTC. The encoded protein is CASSYTSTHEQYF.

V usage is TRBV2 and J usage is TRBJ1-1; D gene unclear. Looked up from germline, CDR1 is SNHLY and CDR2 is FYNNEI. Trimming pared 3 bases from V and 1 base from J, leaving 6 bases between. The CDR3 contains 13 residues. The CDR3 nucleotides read TGTGCCAGCAGTGACAGATCGAACACTGAAGCTTTCTTT. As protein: CASSDRSNTEAFF. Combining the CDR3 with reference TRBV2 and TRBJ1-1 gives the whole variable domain EPEVTQTPSHQVTQMGQEVILRCVPISNHLYFYWYRQILGQKVEFLVSFYNNEISEKSEIFDDQFSVERPDGSNFTLKIRSTKLEDSAMYFCASSDRSNTEAFFGQGTRLTVV.

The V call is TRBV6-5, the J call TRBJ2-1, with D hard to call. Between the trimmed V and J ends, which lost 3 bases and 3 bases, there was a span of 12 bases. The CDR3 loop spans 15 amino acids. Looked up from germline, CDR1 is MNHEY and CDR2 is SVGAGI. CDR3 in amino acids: CASSYGNYIYNEQFF. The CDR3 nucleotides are TGTGCCAGCAGTTATGGCAACTATATCTACAATGAGCAGTTCTTC.

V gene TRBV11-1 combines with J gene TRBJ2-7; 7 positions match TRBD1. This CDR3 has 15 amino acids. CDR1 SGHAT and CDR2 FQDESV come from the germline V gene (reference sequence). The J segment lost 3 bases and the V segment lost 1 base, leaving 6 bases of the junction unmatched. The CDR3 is CASSLEPTGRYEQYF. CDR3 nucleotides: TGTGCCAGCAGCTTAGAGCCGACAGGGCGCTACGAGCAGTACTTC.

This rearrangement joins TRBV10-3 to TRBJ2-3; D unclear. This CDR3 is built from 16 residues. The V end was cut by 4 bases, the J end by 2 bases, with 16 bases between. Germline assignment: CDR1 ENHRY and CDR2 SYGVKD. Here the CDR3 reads CAISGSPELTTDTQYF. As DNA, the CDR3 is TGTGCCATCAGTGGTTCTCCGGAGCTTACCACAGATACGCAGTATTTT.

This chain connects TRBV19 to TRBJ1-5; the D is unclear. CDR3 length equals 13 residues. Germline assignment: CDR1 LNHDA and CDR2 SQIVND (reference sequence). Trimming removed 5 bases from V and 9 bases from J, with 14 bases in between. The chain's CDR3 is CASSGGPRLPQHF. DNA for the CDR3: TGTGCCAGTAGTGGAGGGCCGCGGCTGCCCCAGCATTTT.

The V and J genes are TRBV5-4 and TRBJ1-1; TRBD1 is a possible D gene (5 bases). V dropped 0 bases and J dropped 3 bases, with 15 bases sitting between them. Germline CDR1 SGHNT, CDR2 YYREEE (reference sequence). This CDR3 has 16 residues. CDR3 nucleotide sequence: TGTGCCAGCAGCTTGGGGGGCTCCGGTGGGGACACTGAAGCTTTCTTT. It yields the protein CASSLGGSGGDTEAFF.

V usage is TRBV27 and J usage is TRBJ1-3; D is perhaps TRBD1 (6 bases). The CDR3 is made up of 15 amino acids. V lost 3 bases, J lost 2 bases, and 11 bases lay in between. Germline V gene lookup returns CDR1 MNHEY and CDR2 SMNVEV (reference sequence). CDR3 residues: CASSLGAGTGNTIYF. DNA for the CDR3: TGTGCCAGCAGTTTGGGGGCGGGTACTGGAAACACCATATATTTT.

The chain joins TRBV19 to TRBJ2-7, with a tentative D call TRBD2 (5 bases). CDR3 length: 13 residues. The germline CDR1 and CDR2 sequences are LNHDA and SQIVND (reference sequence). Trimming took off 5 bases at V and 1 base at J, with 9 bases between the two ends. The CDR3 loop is CASSSRTSYEQYF. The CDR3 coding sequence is TGTGCCAGTAGTTCCCGGACTTCCTACGAGCAGTACTTC.